The 19 T cell receptor beta chains below all came from one sample that was sequenced in a study of spatial heterogeneity in lung cancer. Via MiXCR, TCRdb re-called the 5' RACE reads, giving one row per CDR3 protein. The table includes 20,000 to 25,000 distinct CDR3 sequences, 15% to 20% detected once. Their recognized antigens are unknown. Regarding time point: sample taken at primary tumor resection. Study observations and caveats: Within tumors, counts of expanded alpha and beta TCRs tracked tumor mutation counts.

This sample comprised lung tumor tissue, obtained at surgery. The receptors stem from a female donor with early-stage non-small cell lung cancer.

The chain has TRBV5-1 and TRBJ2-7, with 9 nucleotides matching TRBD1. J lost 3 bases, V lost 4 bases, and 5 bases had no gene match. The V gene's germline CDR1 is SGHRS and CDR2 YFSETQ. This CDR3 is 14 amino acids long. CDR3 sequence reads: CASSRGQGIYEQYF. CDR3 in DNA: TGCGCCAGCAGCCGCGGACAGGGGATCTACGAGCAGTACTTC.

This clonotype was recorded a few times. The chain is built from TRBV7-9 and TRBJ2-7; D not certain. Germline-derived CDR1 and CDR2 are SEHNR and FQNEAQ (reference sequence). The CDR3 loop spans 12 amino acids. V was cut by 1 base and J by 7 bases, with 8 bases left in between. The CDR3 coding sequence is TGTGCCAGCAGCTTAGAGTACTGGGAGCAGTACTTC. Its translation: CASSLEYWEQYF.

With regard to this clonotype: This may come from a read error, since a much larger clone is one base off. This rearrangement joins TRBV6-5 to TRBJ2-2; D unclear. The CDR3 has 15 amino acids. Looked up from germline, CDR1 is MNHEY and CDR2 is SVGAGI. V gave up 2 bases and J gave up 4 bases, with 11 bases separating them. The CDR3 nucleotides read TGTGCCAGCAGTTACCTTATCGTTACCACCGGGGAGCTGTTTTTT. The encoded protein is CASSYLIVTTGELFF.

The J gene is TRBJ2-7, the V gene TRBV20-1, with D perhaps TRBD1 (6 bases). CDR1 and CDR2 from the germline V gene are DFQATT and SNEGSKA (reference sequence). This CDR3 is built from 13 residues. V dropped 3 bases and J dropped 4 bases, with 13 bases sitting between them. In nucleotides, the CDR3 is TGCAGTGCTAGTCGGCTGGGGGCTTACGAGCAGTACTTC. Its protein is CSASRLGAYEQYF.

In this sample, this clonotype turned up many times. The gene calls are TRBV27 and TRBJ2-7; D unresolved. This CDR3 comprises 16 residues. Germline V gene data show CDR1 as MNHEY and CDR2 as SMNVEV (reference sequence). Deletions cut 3 bases from V and 7 bases from J, with 22 bases between. The CDR3 DNA reads as TGTGCCAGCAGTTTGTCCAGGAGTAGATCAGTCGGGGAGCAGTACTTC. The encoded protein is CASSLSRSRSVGEQYF.

Ten or more counts support this clonotype. This chain joins TRBV20-1 and TRBJ2-2, with 12 positions matching TRBD2. V was clipped by 2 bases and J by 6 bases; unmatched bases: 1. Looked up from germline, CDR1 is DFQATT and CDR2 is SNEGSKA (reference sequence). This CDR3 region has 14 residues. CDR3 protein: CSARLAGGPGELFF. CDR3 in DNA: TGCAGTGCTAGACTAGCGGGAGGGCCCGGGGAGCTGTTTTTT.

The rearrangement links TRBV18 to TRBJ2-2; no reliable D call. Per the germline V gene, CDR1 is KGHSH and CDR2 is LQKENI. V was cut by 4 bases and J by 0 bases, with 3 bases left in between. This CDR3 spans 13 amino acids. The CDR3 spells CASSRTNTGELFF. CDR3 DNA sequence: TGTGCCAGCTCACGAACGAACACCGGGGAGCTGTTTTTT.

The table lists this clonotype with a few counts. The V and J genes are TRBV12-3 or TRBV12-4 and TRBJ2-3; D is uncertain. V was cut by 2 bases and J by 4 bases, with 4 bases left in between. The CDR3 covers 12 residues. The CDR3 nucleotides are TGTGCCAGCAGTTTACTTTCAGATACGCAGTATTTT. Translation gives CASSLLSDTQYF.

This clonotype showed up many times. V is TRBV5-6 and J is TRBJ1-4; 10 nucleotides line up with TRBD1. Germline V CDR1 and CDR2: SGHDT, YYEEEE. The CDR3 extends over 15 amino acids. With 4 bases clipped from V and 7 bases from J, the junction kept 7 bases outside the gene matches. The DNA for the CDR3 is TGTGCCAGCAGCCGGGGGGGACAGGGGTCTGAAAAACTGTTTTTT. This translates into CASSRGGQGSEKLFF.

Only a few counts were recorded for this clonotype. The chain employs TRBV9 and TRBJ2-5, with D tentatively TRBD2 (6 bases). Germline V CDR1 and CDR2: SGDLS, YYNGEE. The germline V and J ends were trimmed by 7 bases and 2 bases, with 12 bases remaining between them. This CDR3 region has 13 residues. The DNA for the CDR3 is TGTGCCAGCTCATTCGGGACTCAAGAGACCCAGTACTTC. It encodes CASSFGTQETQYF.

This clonotype was counted only a few times. This chain uses TRBV20-1 with TRBJ2-4; D is perhaps TRBD2 (6 bases). Germline loops: CDR1 DFQATT, CDR2 SNEGSKA (reference sequence). This CDR3 is 13 amino acids long. V lost 3 bases and J lost 0, with 6 bases in between. CDR3 nucleotides: TGCAGTGCTAGGGGACTAGCCAAAAACATTCAGTACTTC. Translating it yields CSARGLAKNIQYF.

The V call is TRBV15, the J call TRBJ2-1; D is perhaps TRBD1 or TRBD2 (5 bases each). The CDR3 covers 12 residues. Germline V lookup: CDR1 LNHNV, CDR2 YYDKDF (reference sequence). V was shortened by 1 base and J by 9 bases, with 7 bases between the two germline ends. This chain's CDR3 is CATSRGGIEQFF. In nucleotides, the CDR3 is TGTGCCACCAGCAGAGGGGGGATTGAGCAGTTCTTC.

This clonotype showed up just a few times. CDR3 region: CASSFQGGELFF. The CDR3, as DNA: TGTGCCAGCAGCTTCCAGGGGGGGGAGCTGTTTTTT. The chain joins TRBV7-3 to TRBJ2-2; D is perhaps TRBD1 (6 bases). The CDR3 loop spans 12 amino acids. The germline CDR1 and CDR2 sequences are SGHTA and FQGTGA. Trimming left V 3 bases short and J 8 bases short, with 7 bases between.

This clonotype was seen only a few times. The chain couples TRBV20-1 to TRBJ2-3; tentatively, D is TRBD1 (6 bases). Germline lookup yields CDR1 DFQATT and CDR2 SNEGSKA (reference sequence). The CDR3 sequence is 13 residues long. The CDR3 DNA sequence: TGCATGGGGAAGGGGACAACTCCAGATACGCAGTATTTT. This gives the protein CMGKGTTPDTQYF.

In this sample, this clonotype turned up once. The gene calls are TRBV18 and TRBJ2-3; D possibly corresponds to TRBD1 (5 bases). Germline CDR1 and CDR2: KGHSH and LQKENI. V lost 4 bases to trimming and J lost 3 bases, with 11 bases between them. This CDR3 is built from 14 residues. The CDR3: CASSRRERTDTQYF. For the CDR3, the DNA is TGTGCCAGCTCACGCAGGGAACGGACAGATACGCAGTATTTT.

This clonotype has a count of ten or more. The rearrangement uses TRBV10-2 and TRBJ2-2; D ambiguous. The CDR3 contains 14 residues. Germline CDR1 WSHSY, CDR2 SAAADI. The germline V and J ends were trimmed by 3 bases and 2 bases, with 7 bases remaining between them. The CDR3 sequence is CASSENSNTGELFF. The CDR3 DNA is TGCGCCAGCAGTGAAAACTCTAACACCGGGGAGCTGTTTTTT.

This clonotype is classed as medium-sized. The chain's CDR3 is CSVEGTSGSSSYNEQFF. DNA of the CDR3: TGCAGCGTTGAGGGGACTAGCGGTTCTAGCTCCTACAATGAGCAGTTCTTC. The genes are TRBV29-1 and TRBJ2-1, with 11 bases aligning to TRBD2. Germline V gene lookup returns CDR1 SQVTM and CDR2 ANQGSEA. V shed 3 bases and J 0 bases; nucleotides not matched to a gene: 7. This CDR3 has 17 amino acids.

The table lists this clonotype with many counts. The chain combines TRBV2 with TRBJ1-4, with D uncertain. The CDR3 is made up of 14 amino acids. Per germline, CDR1 SNHLY and CDR2 FYNNEI. V lost 8 bases, J lost 6 bases, and 16 bases lay in between. The CDR3 nucleotides read TGTGCCAGCGGCCAGGAGGGCTCTTATGAAAAACTGTTTTTT. As protein: CASGQEGSYEKLFF. Variable domain in full (rest from reference TRBV2 and TRBJ1-4): EPEVTQTPSHQVTQMGQEVILRCVPISNHLYFYWYRQILGQKVEFLVSFYNNEISEKSEIFDDQFSVERPDGSNFTLKIRSTKLEDSAMYFCASGQEGSYEKLFFGSGTQLSVL.

In its sample, this clonotype was seen many times. This CDR3 is CASSAGGGGATQYF. The CDR3 DNA reads as TGTGCCAGCAGTGCCGGGGGAGGTGGCGCGACCCAGTACTTC. V is TRBV6-1 and J is TRBJ2-5, with D possibly being TRBD2 (6 bases). Trimming took 4 bases from V and 7 from J, leaving 16 bases between them. The CDR3 loop spans 14 amino acids. In germline, CDR1 is MNHNS, CDR2 SASEGT.